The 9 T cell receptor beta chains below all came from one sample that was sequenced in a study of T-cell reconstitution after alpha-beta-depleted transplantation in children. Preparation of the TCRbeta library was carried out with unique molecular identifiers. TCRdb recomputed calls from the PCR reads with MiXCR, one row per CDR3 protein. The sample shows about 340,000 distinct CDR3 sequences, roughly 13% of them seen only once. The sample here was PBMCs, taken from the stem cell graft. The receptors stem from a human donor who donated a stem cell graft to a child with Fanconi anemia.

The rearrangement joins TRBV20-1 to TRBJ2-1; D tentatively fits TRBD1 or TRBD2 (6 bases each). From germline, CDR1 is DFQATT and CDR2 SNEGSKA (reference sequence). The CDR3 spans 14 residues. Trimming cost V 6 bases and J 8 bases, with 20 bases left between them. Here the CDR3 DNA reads TGCAGTGCCGAGAGGGACAAGGGAGGCGATGAGCAGTTCTTC. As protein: CSAERDKGGDEQFF.

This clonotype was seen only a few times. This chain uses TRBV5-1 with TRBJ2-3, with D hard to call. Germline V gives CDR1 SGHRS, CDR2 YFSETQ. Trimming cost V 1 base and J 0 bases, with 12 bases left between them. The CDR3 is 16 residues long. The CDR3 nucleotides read TGCGCCAGCAGCTTGAGGGCGATGAAAAGCACAGATACGCAGTATTTT. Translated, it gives CASSLRAMKSTDTQYF.

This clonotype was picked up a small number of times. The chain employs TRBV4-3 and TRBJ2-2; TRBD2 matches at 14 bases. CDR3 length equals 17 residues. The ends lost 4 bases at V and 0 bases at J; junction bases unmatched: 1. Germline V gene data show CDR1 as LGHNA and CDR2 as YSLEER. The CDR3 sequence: CASSPGLAGANTGELFF. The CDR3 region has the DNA TGCGCCAGCAGCCCGGGACTAGCGGGGGCGAACACCGGGGAGCTGTTTTTT.

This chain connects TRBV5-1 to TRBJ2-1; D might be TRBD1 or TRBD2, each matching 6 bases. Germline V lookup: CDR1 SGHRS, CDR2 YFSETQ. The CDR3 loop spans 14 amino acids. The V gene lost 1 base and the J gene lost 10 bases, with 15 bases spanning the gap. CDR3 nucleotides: TGCGCCAGCAGCTTGCCTCGACGGGGGCGCGAGCAGTTCTTC. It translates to CASSLPRRGREQFF.

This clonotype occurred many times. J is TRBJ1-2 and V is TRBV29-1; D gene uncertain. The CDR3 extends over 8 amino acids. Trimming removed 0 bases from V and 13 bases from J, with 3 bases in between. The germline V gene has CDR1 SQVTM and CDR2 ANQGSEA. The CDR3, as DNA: TGCAGCGTTGAAGATCGCACCTTC. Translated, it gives CSVEDRTF.

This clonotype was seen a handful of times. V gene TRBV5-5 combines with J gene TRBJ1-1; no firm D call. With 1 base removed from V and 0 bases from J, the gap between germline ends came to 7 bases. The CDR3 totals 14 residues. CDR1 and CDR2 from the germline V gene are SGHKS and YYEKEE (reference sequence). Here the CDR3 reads CASSLWRLNTEAFF. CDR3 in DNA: TGTGCCAGCAGCTTGTGGCGGTTGAACACTGAAGCTTTCTTT.

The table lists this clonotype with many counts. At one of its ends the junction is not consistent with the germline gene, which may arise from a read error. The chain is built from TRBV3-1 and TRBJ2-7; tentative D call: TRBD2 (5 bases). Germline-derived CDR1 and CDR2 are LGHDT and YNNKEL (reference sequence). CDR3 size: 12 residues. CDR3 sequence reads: CASSLTSYEQYF. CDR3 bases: TGCGCCAGCAGCTTAACTAGTTACGAGCAGTACTTC.

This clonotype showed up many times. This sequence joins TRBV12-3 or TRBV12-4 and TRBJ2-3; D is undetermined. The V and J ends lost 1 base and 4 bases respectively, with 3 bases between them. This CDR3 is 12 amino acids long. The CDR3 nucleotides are TGTGCCAGCAGTTTAGATCCAGATACGCAGTATTTT. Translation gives CASSLDPDTQYF.

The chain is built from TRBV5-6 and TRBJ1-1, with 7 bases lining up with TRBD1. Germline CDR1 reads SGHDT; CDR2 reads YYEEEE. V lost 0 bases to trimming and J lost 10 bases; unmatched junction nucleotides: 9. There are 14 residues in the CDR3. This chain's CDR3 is CASSLGRGVEGAFF. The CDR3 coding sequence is TGTGCCAGCAGCTTGGGCAGGGGGGTTGAAGGAGCTTTCTTT. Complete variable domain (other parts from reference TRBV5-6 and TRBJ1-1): DAGVTQSPTHLIKTRGQQVTLRCSPKSGHDTVSWYQQALGQGPQFIFQYYEEEERQRGNFPDRFSGHQFPNYSSELNVNALLLGDSALYLCASSLGRGVEGAFFGQGTRLTVV.